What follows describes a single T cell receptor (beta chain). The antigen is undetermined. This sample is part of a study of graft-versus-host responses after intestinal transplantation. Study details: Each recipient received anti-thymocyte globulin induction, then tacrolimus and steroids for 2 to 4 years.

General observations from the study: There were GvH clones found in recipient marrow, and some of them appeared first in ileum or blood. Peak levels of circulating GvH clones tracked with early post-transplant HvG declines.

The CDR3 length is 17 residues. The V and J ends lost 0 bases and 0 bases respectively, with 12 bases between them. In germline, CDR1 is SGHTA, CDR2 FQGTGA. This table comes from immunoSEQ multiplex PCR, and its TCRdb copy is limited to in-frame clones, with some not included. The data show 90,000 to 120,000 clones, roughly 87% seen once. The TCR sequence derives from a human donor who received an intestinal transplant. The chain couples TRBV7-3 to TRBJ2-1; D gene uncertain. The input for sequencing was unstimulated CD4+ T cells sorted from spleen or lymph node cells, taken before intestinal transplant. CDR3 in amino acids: CASSLTPRASSYNEQFF. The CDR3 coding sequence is TGTGCCAGCAGCTTAACCCCAAGGGCGAGCTCCTACAATGAGCAGTTCTTC.